This T cell receptor beta chain was captured by sequencing in a study of blood T cells in healthy people across ages. Comment on this clonotype: As yet, its antigen is unknown.

Then a second PCR, running about 6 to 12 cycles, was carried out with a sample-barcoded 5' primer and a J-beta primer mix. TCRdb re-derived calls from the 5' RACE reads in MiXCR, one entry per CDR3 protein. The repertoire holds about 930,000 distinct CDR3 sequences, 25% to 35% seen once, with about 10% in the top ten. Study findings and constraints: In long-lived donors, naive CD4+ cell counts and diversity exceeded those of aged donors.

These data were also filed under a second study, of T cells of mothers and their children. As that study records: Each mother yielded more than 8 million TCR beta CDR3 reads. Each child yielded several million reads.

The sequence came from a woman aged 40 to 50 in good health. The source material was blood.

The DNA of the CDR3 is TGTGCCAGCAGCCGATCAGCGAAAACTCAAGAGACCCAGTACTTC. Its protein is CASSRSAKTQETQYF. The chain uses TRBV12-3 or TRBV12-4 and TRBJ2-5; no definite D call. This CDR3 has 15 amino acids. The ends were cut back, 6 bases at V and 2 bases at J, with 16 bases in the middle.